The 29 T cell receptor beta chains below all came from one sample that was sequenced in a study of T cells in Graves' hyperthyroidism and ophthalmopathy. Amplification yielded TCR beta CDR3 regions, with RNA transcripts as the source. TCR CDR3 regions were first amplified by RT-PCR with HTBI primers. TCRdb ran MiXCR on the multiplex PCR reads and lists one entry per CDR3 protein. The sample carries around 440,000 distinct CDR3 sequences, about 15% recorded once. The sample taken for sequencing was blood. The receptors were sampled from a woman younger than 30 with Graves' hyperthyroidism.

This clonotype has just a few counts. Here the CDR3 reads CASSYTRNSYEQYF. DNA for the CDR3: TGTGCCAGTAGCTATACCAGGAACTCCTACGAGCAGTACTTC. The chain has TRBV19 and TRBJ2-7; no firm D call. Trimming left V 6 bases short and J 0 bases short, with 12 bases between. Germline V CDR1 and CDR2: LNHDA, SQIVND (reference sequence). The CDR3 covers 14 residues.

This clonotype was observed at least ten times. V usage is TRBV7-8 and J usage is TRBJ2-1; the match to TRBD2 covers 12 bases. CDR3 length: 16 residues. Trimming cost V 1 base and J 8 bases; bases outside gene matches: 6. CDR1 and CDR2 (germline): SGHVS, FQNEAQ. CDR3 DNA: TGTGCCAGCAGCTTAGATGGACTAGCGGGATCCCATGAGCAGTTCTTC. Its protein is CASSLDGLAGSHEQFF.

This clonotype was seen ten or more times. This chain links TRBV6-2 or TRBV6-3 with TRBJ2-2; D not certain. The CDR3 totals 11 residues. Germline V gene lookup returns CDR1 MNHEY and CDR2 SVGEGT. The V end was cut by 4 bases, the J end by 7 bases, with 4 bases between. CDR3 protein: CASSFGGELFF. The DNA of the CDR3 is TGTGCCAGCAGTTTCGGCGGGGAGCTGTTTTTT.

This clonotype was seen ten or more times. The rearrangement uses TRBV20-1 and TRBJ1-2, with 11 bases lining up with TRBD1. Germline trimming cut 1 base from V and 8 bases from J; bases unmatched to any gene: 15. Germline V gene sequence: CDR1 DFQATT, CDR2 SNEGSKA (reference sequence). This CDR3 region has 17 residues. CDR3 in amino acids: CSARAILDRGHLEGYTF. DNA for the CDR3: TGCAGTGCTAGAGCGATACTGGACAGGGGGCATCTAGAAGGCTACACCTTC.

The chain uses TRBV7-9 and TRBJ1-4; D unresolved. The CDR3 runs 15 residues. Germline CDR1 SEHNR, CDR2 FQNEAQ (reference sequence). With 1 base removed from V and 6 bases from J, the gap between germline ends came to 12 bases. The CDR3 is CASSLGAALDEKLFF. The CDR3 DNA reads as TGTGCCAGCAGCTTAGGGGCAGCCTTGGATGAAAAACTGTTTTTT.

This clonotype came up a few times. CDR3 nucleotides: TGCAGTGCTAGCCTACTAGCGGGAGACTCAGATACGCAGTATTTT. Translated, it gives CSASLLAGDSDTQYF. This chain joins TRBV20-1 and TRBJ2-3, with 11 bases that match TRBD2. This CDR3 has 15 residues. The germline V gene encodes CDR1 DFQATT and CDR2 SNEGSKA (reference sequence). After removal of 3 bases from V and 4 bases from J, the junction contained 6 bases not matched to a gene.

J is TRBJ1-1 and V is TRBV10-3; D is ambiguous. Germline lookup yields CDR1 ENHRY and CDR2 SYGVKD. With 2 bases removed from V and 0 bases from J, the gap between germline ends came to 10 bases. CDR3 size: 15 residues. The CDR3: CAISEIRGLNTEAFF. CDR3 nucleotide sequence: TGTGCCATCAGTGAGATCCGGGGTTTGAACACTGAAGCTTTCTTT.

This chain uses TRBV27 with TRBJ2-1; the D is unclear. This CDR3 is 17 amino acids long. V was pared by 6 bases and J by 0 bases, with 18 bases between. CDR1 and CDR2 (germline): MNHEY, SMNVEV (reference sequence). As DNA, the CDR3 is TGTGCCAGCAGACCAAGAGGCGGCAGGAGCTCCTACAATGAGCAGTTCTTC. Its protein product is CASRPRGGRSSYNEQFF.

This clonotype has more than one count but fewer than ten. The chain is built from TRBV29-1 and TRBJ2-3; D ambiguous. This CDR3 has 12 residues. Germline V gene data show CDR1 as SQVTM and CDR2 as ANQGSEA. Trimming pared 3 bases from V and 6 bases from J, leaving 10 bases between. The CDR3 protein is CSVETGVDTQYF. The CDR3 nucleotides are TGCAGCGTTGAGACGGGCGTTGATACGCAGTATTTT.

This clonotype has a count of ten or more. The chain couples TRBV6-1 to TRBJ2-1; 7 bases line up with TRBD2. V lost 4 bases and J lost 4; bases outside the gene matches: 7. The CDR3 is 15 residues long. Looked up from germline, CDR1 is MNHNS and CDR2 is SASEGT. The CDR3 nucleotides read TGTGCCAGCAGTGGCCGGGACTACCCATACAATGAGCAGTTCTTC. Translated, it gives CASSGRDYPYNEQFF.

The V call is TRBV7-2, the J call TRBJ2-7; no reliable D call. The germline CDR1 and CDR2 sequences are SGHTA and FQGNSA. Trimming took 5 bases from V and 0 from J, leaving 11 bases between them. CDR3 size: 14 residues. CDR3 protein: CASSPQRASYEQYF. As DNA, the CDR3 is TGTGCCAGCAGCCCACAGAGAGCCTCCTACGAGCAGTACTTC.

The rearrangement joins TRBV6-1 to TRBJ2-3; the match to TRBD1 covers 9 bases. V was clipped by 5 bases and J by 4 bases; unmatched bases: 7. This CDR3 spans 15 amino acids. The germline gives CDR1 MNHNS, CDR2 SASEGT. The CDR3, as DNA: TGTGCCAGCAGTTCGACAGGGGGTAGATCAGATACGCAGTATTTT. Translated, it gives CASSSTGGRSDTQYF.

The CDR3 nucleotides are TGTGCCAGCAGTCTGGGACAGGGGCGGGTAGATAAGACCCAGTACTTC. It is translated as CASSLGQGRVDKTQYF. This chain joins TRBV27 and TRBJ2-5; 10 positions match TRBD1. The germline gives CDR1 MNHEY, CDR2 SMNVEV (reference sequence). J lost 6 bases, V lost 5 bases, and 12 bases had no gene match. The CDR3 is made up of 16 amino acids.

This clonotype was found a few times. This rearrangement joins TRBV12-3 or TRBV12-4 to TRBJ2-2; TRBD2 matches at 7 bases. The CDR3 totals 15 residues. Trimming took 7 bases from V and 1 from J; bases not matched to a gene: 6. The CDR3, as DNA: TGTGCCAGCACCACGGGGGGAGTGAACACCGGGGAGCTGTTTTTT. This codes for CASTTGGVNTGELFF.

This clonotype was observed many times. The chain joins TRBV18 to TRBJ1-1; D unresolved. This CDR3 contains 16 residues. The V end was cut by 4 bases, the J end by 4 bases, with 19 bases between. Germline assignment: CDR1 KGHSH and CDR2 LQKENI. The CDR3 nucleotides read TGTGCCAGCTCACTCAGAGAGGGCACGACATCCACTGAAGCTTTCTTT. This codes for CASSLREGTTSTEAFF.

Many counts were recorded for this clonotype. The CDR3 region has the DNA TGCAGTGCTAGAGCCATTCTCGACAGTTCCTACGAGCAGTACTTC. Its protein is CSARAILDSSYEQYF. The V and J genes are TRBV20-1 and TRBJ2-7; a possible D gene is TRBD1 (5 bases). CDR3 length: 15 amino acids. Germline V CDR1 and CDR2: DFQATT, SNEGSKA (reference sequence). Deletions cut 1 base from V and 1 base from J, with 14 bases between.

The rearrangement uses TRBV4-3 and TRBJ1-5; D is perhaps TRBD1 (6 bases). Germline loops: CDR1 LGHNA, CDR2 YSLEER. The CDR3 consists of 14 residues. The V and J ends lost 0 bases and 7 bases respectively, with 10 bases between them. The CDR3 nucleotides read TGCGCCAGCAGCCAAGATTGGGGGGCCCAGCCCCAGCATTTT. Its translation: CASSQDWGAQPQHF.

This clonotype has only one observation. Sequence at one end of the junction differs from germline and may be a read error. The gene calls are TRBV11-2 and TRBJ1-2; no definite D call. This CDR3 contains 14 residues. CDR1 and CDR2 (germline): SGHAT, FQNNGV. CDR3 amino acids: CTSGLDPGGYGYTF. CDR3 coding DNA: TGTACCAGCGGGCTCGACCCAGGCGGGTATGGCTACACCTTC.

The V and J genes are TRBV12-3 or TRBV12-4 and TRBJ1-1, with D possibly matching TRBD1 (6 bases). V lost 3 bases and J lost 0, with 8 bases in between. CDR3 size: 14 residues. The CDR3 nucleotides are TGTGCCAGCAGTTTCCAGGGGATGAACACTGAAGCTTTCTTT. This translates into CASSFQGMNTEAFF.

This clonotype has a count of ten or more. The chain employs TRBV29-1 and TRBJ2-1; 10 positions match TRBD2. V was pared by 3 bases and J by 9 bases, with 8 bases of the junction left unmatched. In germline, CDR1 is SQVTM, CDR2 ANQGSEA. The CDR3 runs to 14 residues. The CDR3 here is CSVEGSGRYSEQFF. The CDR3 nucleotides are TGCAGCGTTGAGGGTAGCGGGAGGTATAGTGAGCAGTTCTTC.

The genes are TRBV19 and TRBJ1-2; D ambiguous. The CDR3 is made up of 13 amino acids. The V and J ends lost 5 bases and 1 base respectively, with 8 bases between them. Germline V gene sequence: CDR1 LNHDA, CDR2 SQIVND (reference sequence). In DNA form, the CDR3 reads TGTGCCAGTAGTCCGGAGGGTAACTATGGCTACACCTTC. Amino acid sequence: CASSPEGNYGYTF.

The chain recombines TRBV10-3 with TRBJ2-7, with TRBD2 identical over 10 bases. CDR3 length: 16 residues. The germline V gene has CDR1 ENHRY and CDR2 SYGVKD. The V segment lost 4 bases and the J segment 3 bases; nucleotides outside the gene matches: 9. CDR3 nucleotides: TGTGCCATCAGTGCCCGGGGAGCGGGGGGGTTCTACGAGCAGTACTTC. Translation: CAISARGAGGFYEQYF.

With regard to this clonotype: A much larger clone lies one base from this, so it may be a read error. DNA of the CDR3: TGTGCCACCTGGGACGGCTCCTACAATGAGAAGTTCTTC. This encodes CATWDGSYNEKFF. This chain uses TRBV24-1 with TRBJ2-1; either TRBD1 or TRBD2 may supply D (5 bases each). CDR3 size: 13 residues. The germline V gene encodes CDR1 KGHDR and CDR2 SFDVKD.

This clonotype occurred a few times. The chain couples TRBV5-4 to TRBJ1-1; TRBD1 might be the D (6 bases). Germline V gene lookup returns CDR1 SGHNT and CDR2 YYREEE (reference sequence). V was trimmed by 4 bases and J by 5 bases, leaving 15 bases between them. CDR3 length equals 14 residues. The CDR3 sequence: CASSHRERGTEAFF. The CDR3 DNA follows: TGTGCCAGCAGCCACAGGGAACGGGGGACTGAAGCTTTCTTT. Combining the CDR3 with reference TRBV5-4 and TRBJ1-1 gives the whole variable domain ETGVTQSPTHLIKTRGQQVTLRCSSQSGHNTVSWYQQALGQGPQFIFQYYREEENGRGNFPPRFSGLQFPNYSSELNVNALELDDSALYLCASSHRERGTEAFFGQGTRLTVV.

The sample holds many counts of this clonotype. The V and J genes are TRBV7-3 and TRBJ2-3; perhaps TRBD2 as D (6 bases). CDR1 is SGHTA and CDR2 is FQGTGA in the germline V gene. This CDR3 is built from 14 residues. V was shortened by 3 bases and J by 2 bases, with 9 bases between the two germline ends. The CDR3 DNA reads TGTGCCAGCAGCTTCTCTAGCGTCACAGATACGCAGTATTTT. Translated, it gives CASSFSSVTDTQYF.

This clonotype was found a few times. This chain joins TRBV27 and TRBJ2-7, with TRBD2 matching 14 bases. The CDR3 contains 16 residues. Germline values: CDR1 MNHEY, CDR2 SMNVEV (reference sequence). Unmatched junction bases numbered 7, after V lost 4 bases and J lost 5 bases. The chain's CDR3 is CASSWGLAGAFNEQYF. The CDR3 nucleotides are TGTGCCAGCAGTTGGGGACTAGCGGGAGCCTTTAACGAGCAGTACTTC.

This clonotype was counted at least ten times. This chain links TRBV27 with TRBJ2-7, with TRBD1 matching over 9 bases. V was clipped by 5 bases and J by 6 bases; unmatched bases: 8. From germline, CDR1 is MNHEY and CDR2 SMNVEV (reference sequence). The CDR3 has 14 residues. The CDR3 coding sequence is TGTGCCAGCAGTCCGGGACAGGGTGTTTCCGAGCAGTACTTC. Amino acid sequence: CASSPGQGVSEQYF.

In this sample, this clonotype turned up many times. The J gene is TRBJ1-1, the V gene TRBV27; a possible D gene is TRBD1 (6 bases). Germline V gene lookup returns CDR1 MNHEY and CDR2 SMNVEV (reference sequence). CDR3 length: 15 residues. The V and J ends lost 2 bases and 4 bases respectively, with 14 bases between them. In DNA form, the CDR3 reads TGTGCCAGCAGTTTAGGCTGGGGGGGCGGCACTGAAGCTTTCTTT. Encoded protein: CASSLGWGGGTEAFF.

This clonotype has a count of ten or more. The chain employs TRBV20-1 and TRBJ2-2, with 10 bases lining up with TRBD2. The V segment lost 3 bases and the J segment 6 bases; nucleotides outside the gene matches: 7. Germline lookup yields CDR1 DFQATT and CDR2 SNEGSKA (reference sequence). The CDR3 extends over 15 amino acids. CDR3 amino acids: CSARASGGRAGELFF. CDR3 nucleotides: TGCAGTGCTAGGGCTAGCGGGGGTAGGGCCGGGGAGCTGTTTTTT.